What follows is one TCR beta chain and its context. Its antigen is unidentified. This specimen comes from a study of cytomegalovirus exposure and HLA in healthy donors. Study results and caveats: A classifier reportedly called cytomegalovirus status with high sensitivity and specificity. Indistinguishability led to the exclusion of some V segments, TRBV6-2 and TRBV6-3 included.

Amplification used 60 Vbeta primers and 13 Jbeta primers. Method: immunoSEQ multiplex PCR; TCRdb's copy keeps in-frame clones and lacks some. The table includes about 98,000 clones, 81% detected once. V was trimmed by 3 bases and J by 0 bases, leaving 6 bases between them. The CDR3 extends over 15 amino acids. Germline V lookup: CDR1 SGHTA, CDR2 FQGNSA. The receptor was isolated from a man aged 40-55 years in good health and CMV-seronegative. This chain connects TRBV7-2 to TRBJ2-6; tentative D call: TRBD1 (6 bases). Sequencing was performed on PBMCs. This CDR3 reads CASSLGHSGANVLTF. In nucleotides, the CDR3 is TGTGCCAGCAGCTTGGGACACTCTGGGGCCAACGTCCTGACTTTC.